This TCR beta chain was captured by sequencing in a study of T cell changes during pregnancy in multiple sclerosis. This CDR3 region has 14 residues. CDR1 is LNHDA and CDR2 is SQIVND in the germline V gene (reference sequence). V gave up 7 bases and J gave up 2 bases; unmatched junction bases: 7. TCRdb's copy holds only in-frame clones and misses some; the assay was immunoSEQ multiplex PCR. The table lists about 70,000 clones, roughly 94% of them singletons, with more than 0.45% in the top ten. The chain employs TRBV19 and TRBJ1-2; 7 nucleotides agree with TRBD1. The sequenced sample was peripheral blood, obtained in the third trimester of pregnancy. The receptor was isolated from a female donor with multiple sclerosis, enrolled in a pregnancy study. As DNA, the CDR3 is TGTGCCAGTACCTCGGGACAGCCAAACTATGGCTACACCTTC. Its translation: CASTSGQPNYGYTF.